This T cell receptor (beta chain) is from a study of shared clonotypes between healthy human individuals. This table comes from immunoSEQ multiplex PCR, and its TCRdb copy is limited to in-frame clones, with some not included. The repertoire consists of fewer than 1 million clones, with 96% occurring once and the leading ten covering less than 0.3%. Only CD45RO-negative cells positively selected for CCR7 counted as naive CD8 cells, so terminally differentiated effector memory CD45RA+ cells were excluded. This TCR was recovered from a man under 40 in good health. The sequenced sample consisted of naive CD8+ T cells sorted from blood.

DNA for the CDR3: TGTGCCAGCAGTTACTCGATCCACTATGGCTACACCTTC. Protein product: CASSYSIHYGYTF. V and J are TRBV6-5 and TRBJ1-2; D is undetermined. This CDR3 comprises 13 residues. V was pared by 0 bases and J by 3 bases, with 5 bases between. CDR1 is MNHEY, CDR2 SVGAGI, per germline.